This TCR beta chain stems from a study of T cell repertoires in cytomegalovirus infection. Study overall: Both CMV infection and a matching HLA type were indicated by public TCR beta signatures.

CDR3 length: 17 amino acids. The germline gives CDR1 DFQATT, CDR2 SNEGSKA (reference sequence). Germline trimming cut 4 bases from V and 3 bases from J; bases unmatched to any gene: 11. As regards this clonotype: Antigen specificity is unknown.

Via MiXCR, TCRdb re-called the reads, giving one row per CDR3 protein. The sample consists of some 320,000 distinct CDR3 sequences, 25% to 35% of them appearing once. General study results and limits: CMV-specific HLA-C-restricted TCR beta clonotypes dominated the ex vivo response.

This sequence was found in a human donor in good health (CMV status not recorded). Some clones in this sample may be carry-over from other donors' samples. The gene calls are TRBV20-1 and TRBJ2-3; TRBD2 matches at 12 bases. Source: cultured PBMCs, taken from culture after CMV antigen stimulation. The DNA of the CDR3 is TGCAGTGCTAAGCCGGCTAGCGGGAGGGCGAGGACAGATACGCAGTATTTT. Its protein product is CSAKPASGRARTDTQYF.